One and the same sample provided the 6 T cell receptor beta chains below, sequenced in a study of human T cells and chemical hapten exposure (dated by TCRdb to about 2021). Receptor libraries were prepared by RACE. TCRdb names NextSeq 500 as the instrument used. TCRdb cleaned the public reads at Q25 with fastp, built clones with MiXCR and kept in-frame beta chains. Rows merge per CDR3 protein into single entries with the most common DNA and genes. The sample includes 300,000 to 400,000 distinct CDR3 sequences, with 4.5% to 6% observed a single time. Together, the top ten hold 2.5% to 3% of the sample. Sample time point, as interpreted from the label and publication: pre-sensitization, week 0. The intended sense of this specimen's treatment or condition label: therapeutic diphenylcyclopropenone sensitization with weekly scalp DPC. The specimen comprised whole blood, sampled in connection with sensitization to the hapten diphenylcyclopropenone (DPC). All receptors derive from a woman aged 50 to 60 with alopecia areata. Some clones in this sample may be carry-over from other donors' samples.

This clonotype showed up just a few times. The J gene is TRBJ1-1, the V gene TRBV4-1; D not certain. From germline, CDR1 is MGHRA and CDR2 YSYEKL. The CDR3 length is 14 residues. With 1 base removed from V and 4 bases from J, the gap between germline ends came to 10 bases. DNA for the CDR3: TGCGCCAGCAGCCAAGGGCCGATCGGCACTGAAGCTTTCTTT. Its protein is CASSQGPIGTEAFF.

This clonotype was picked up many times. The rearrangement uses TRBV6-5 and TRBJ1-5; no clear D gene. Trimming took 8 bases from V and 0 from J, leaving 11 bases between them. The CDR3 consists of 14 residues. The V gene's germline CDR1 is MNHEY and CDR2 SVGAGI. For the CDR3, the DNA is TGTGCCAGCCCCCCGAGGGCTAGCAATCAGCCCCAGCATTTT. Its translation: CASPPRASNQPQHF.

This clonotype has just a few counts. The genes are TRBV30 and TRBJ1-1; 7 bases line up with TRBD1. From germline, CDR1 is GTSNPN and CDR2 SVGIG (reference sequence). The CDR3 has 13 residues. The junction had 6 bases not matched to a gene; V was cut back by 4 bases and J by 4 bases. The CDR3 here is CAWNVAGGTEAFF. The DNA of the CDR3 is TGTGCCTGGAATGTGGCAGGGGGCACTGAAGCTTTCTTT.

This clonotype occurred many times. The chain is built from TRBV20-1 and TRBJ2-1; 9 nucleotides line up with TRBD2. CDR1 and CDR2 from the germline V gene are DFQATT and SNEGSKA (reference sequence). After removal of 5 bases from V and 7 bases from J, the junction contained 12 bases not matched to a gene. The CDR3 covers 15 residues. The CDR3 nucleotides read TGCAGTGCTCCCCGCAGGAGCGGGGGGTTTAATGAGCAGTTCTTC. Translation gives CSAPRRSGGFNEQFF.

The sample holds many counts of this clonotype. The rearrangement uses TRBV20-1 and TRBJ1-6, with D possibly being TRBD1 (6 bases). V was shortened by 2 bases and J by 9 bases, with 20 bases between the two germline ends. The CDR3 consists of 16 residues. From germline, CDR1 is DFQATT and CDR2 SNEGSKA (reference sequence). CDR3 in DNA: TGCAGTGCTAGATCGGGACATCCAAACTCCGGTTCACCCCTCCACTTT. Protein product: CSARSGHPNSGSPLHF.

The chain has TRBV20-1 and TRBJ2-3; TRBD2 agrees at 10 bases. Trimming took 6 bases from V and 6 from J; bases not matched to a gene: 12. The CDR3 loop spans 15 amino acids. CDR1 is DFQATT, CDR2 SNEGSKA, per germline (reference sequence). CDR3: CSAEAGTSVLDTQYF. CDR3 in DNA: TGCAGTGCCGAGGCCGGGACTAGCGTACTTGATACGCAGTATTTT.